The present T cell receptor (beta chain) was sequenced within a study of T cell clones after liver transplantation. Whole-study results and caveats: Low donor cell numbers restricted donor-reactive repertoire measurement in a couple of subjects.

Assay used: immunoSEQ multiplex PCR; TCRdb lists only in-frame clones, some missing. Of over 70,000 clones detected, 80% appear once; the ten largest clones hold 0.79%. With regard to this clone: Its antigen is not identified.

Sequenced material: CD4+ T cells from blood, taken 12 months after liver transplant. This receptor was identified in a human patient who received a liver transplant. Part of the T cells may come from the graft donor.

The CDR3 loop is CASSLGQHTEAFF. Here the CDR3 DNA reads TGTGCCAGTAGTTTGGGACAGCACACTGAAGCTTTCTTT. The chain couples TRBV19 to TRBJ1-1, with 7 positions matching TRBD1. Trimming removed 5 bases from V and 3 bases from J; junction bases left unmatched: 3. The CDR3 consists of 13 residues. Looked up from germline, CDR1 is LNHDA and CDR2 is SQIVND (reference sequence).